This T cell receptor (beta chain) is from a study of cytomegalovirus exposure and HLA in healthy donors. Use of 60 Vbeta and 13 Jbeta primers characterized the PCR. Libraries were prepared by immunoSEQ multiplex PCR; TCRdb keeps only in-frame clonotypes and omits some of them. Found here are approximately 190,000 clones, 87% of them singletons; the top ten hold 1% to 1.5%. The CDR3 length is 15 residues. The V end lost 4 bases, the J end lost 6 bases, and 16 bases lay between the germline ends. Germline V lookup: CDR1 ENHRY, CDR2 SYGVKD. The clonotype originates from a man aged 25-45 years in good health and CMV-seronegative. The chain joins TRBV10-3 to TRBJ2-1; D not resolved. The sample consisted of PBMCs. As DNA, the CDR3 is TGTGCCATCAGTGTTGGAGACCCCGGTGCCAATGAGCAGTTCTTC. Translation: CAISVGDPGANEQFF.